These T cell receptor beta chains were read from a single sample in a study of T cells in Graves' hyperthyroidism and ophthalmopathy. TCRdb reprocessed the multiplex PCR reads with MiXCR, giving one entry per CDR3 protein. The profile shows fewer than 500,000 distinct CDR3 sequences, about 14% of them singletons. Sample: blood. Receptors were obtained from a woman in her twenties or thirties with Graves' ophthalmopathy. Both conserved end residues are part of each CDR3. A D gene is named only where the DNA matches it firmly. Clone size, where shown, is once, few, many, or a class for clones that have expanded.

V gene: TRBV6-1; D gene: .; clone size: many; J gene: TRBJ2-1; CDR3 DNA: TGTGCCAGCTCGCATCTGGGTGAGCAGTTCTTC; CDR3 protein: CASSHLGEQFF
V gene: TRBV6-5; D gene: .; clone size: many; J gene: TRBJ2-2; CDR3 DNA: TGTGCCAGCAGTTACTCGACTATACCGAACACCGGGGAGCTGTTTTTT; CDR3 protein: CASSYSTIPNTGELFF
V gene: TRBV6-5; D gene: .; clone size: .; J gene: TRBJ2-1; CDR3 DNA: TGTGCCAGCAGTTACTCGAGACTGGGGGCTAGCTCCTACAATGAGCAGTTCTTC; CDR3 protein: CASSYSRLGASSYNEQFF
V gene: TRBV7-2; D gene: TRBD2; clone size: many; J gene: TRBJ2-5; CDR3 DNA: TGTGCCAGCAGCTTAGCGTCGTCGGGGGGGGGTGCGGAGACCCAGTACTTC; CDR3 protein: CASSLASSGGGAETQYF
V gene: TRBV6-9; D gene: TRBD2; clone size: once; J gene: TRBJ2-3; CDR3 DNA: TGCGCCAGCAGTGAGTCCCCAGCGGGGGGGCTGGATACGCAGTATTTT; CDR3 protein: CASSESPAGGLDTQYF
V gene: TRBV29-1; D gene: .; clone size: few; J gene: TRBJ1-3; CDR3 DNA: TGCAGCGTTTCCCCAACTCGGGGGGCTGGAAACACCATATATTTT; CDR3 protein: CSVSPTRGAGNTIYF
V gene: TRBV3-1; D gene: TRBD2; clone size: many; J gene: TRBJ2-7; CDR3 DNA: TGTGCCAGCAGCCCACGGGTCGGCGGGGGGGCTTACGAGCAGTACTTC; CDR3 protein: CASSPRVGGGAYEQYF
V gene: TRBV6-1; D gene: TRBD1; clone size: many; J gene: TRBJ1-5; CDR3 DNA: TGTGCCAGCAGTCCCGGGACAGGGATTAATCAGCCCCAGCATTTT; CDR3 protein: CASSPGTGINQPQHF
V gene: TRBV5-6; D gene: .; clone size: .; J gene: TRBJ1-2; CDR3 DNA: TGTGCCAGCAGCTTTAAGGGGGACACACTCTATGGCTACACCTTC; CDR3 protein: CASSFKGDTLYGYTF
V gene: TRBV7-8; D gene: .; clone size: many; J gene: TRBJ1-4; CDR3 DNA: TGTGCCAGCAGCTTAAGCACAGGAGGCAATGAAAAACTGTTTTTT; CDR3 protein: CASSLSTGGNEKLFF